This T cell receptor (beta chain) was sequenced during a study of cytomegalovirus exposure and HLA in healthy donors. It was with 60 Vbeta and 13 Jbeta primers that the PCR ran. The repertoire was sequenced with immunoSEQ multiplex PCR; TCRdb's copy has only in-frame clones and lacks some. Altogether about 160,000 clones are present, more than 75% being singletons, with the ten largest covering more than 2%. In germline, CDR1 is SGHNT, CDR2 YENEEA. The CDR3 totals 19 residues. J lost 4 bases, V lost 0 bases, and 8 bases had no gene match. Regarding the study as a whole: Indistinguishability led to the exclusion of some V segments, TRBV6-2 and TRBV6-3 included. One variant, a missense change in DCLRE1C, was linked in a later analysis to TCR beta V- and J-gene trimming. Earlier findings revealed that most TCR beta V segments proved productive either about 87% or about 30% of the time.

As for the donors, each was a healthy bone marrow donor. With respect to this clone: Its antigen is unidentified.

This TCR came from a young man in good health and CMV-seropositive. The chain recombines TRBV11-3 with TRBJ2-3; 15 nucleotides line up with TRBD2. The sample was PBMCs. The CDR3 here is CASSLDSGTSGGKADTQYF. CDR3 DNA: TGTGCCAGCAGCTTAGATTCCGGGACTAGCGGGGGGAAAGCAGATACGCAGTATTTT.